The 4 T cell receptor beta chains below were found in one sample sequenced in a study of T cells after yellow fever vaccination. TCRdb reprocessed the 5' RACE reads via MiXCR and lists one record per CDR3 protein. The sample has 350,000 or so distinct CDR3 sequences, approximately 8% seen once. The sample here was PBMCs, taken roughly 47 days after the first yellow fever vaccination. All receptors come from a man between 18 and 35 years old who received the YFV17D yellow fever vaccine.

This rearrangement joins TRBV10-2 to TRBJ1-1; TRBD1 is a possible D gene (5 bases). Germline V gene lookup returns CDR1 WSHSY and CDR2 SAAADI. The CDR3 length is 14 residues. V lost 3 bases and J 1 base, leaving 9 bases between the germline ends. The CDR3 spells CASSEGAQNTEAFF. The CDR3, as DNA: TGCGCCAGCAGTGAAGGGGCCCAGAACACTGAAGCTTTCTTT.

In this sample, this clonotype turned up a few times. This chain joins TRBV7-9 and TRBJ2-5, with D hard to call. CDR1 is SEHNR and CDR2 is FQNEAQ in the germline V gene (reference sequence). Trimming took 1 base from V and 0 from J, leaving 15 bases between them. This CDR3 is 17 amino acids long. This chain's CDR3 is CASSLVPTSQNQETQYF. The CDR3 bases are TGTGCCAGCAGCTTAGTGCCGACTTCGCAAAACCAAGAGACCCAGTACTTC.

This chain uses TRBV5-1 with TRBJ2-7, with TRBD2 matching 10 bases. This CDR3 is built from 16 residues. Germline trimming cut 4 bases from V and 2 bases from J; bases unmatched to any gene: 9. Germline CDR1 SGHRS, CDR2 YFSETQ. The CDR3 nucleotides are TGCGCCAGCAGCGCCGCCGTGGGACTAGCGACCTACGAGCAGTACTTC. Its translation is CASSAAVGLATYEQYF.

The chain carries TRBV28 and TRBJ2-5; D is unresolved. V gave up 5 bases and J gave up 5 bases, with 15 bases separating them. The CDR3 length is 14 residues. Germline V gene lookup returns CDR1 MDHEN and CDR2 SYDVKM. The CDR3 loop is CASSDPPLGETQYF. Written as DNA, the CDR3 is TGTGCCAGCAGTGATCCTCCGCTGGGGGAGACCCAGTACTTC.